This TCR beta chain was sequenced in a study of cytomegalovirus exposure and HLA in healthy donors. The study's findings and limits: Earlier findings revealed that most TCR beta V segments proved productive either about 87% or about 30% of the time. On later analysis, the bulk of CMV-associated TCR beta chains appeared to be HLA-restricted.

Researchers ran the PCR with 60 Vbeta and 13 Jbeta primers. Assay: immunoSEQ multiplex PCR; the TCRdb copy retains only in-frame clones and omits some. The profile shows about 120,000 clones, about 81% of them singletons. Only a few counts were recorded for this clone. The antigen remains unidentified. V gave up 6 bases and J gave up 6 bases; unmatched junction bases: 6. Germline V CDR1 and CDR2: MNHEY, SVGAGI. The CDR3 has 14 residues. The chain links TRBV6-5 to TRBJ1-1; 11 nucleotides align to TRBD1. This TCR derives from a man aged 35 to 55 in good health and CMV-seronegative. Sequencing was performed on PBMCs. CDR3 sequence reads: CASSPPGQGAEAFF. CDR3 DNA sequence: TGTGCCAGCAGCCCACCGGGACAGGGGGCTGAAGCTTTCTTT.